This entry lists 27 T cell receptor beta chains sequenced from one sample in a study of T-cell reconstitution after alpha-beta-depleted transplantation in children (TCRdb year 2016). Library creation used PCR. Instrument used: Illumina HiSeq 2500. Molecular barcoding was employed in the preparation of TCR libraries, with unique molecular identifiers being used to normalize TCRbeta repertoire quantification. Using fastp at Q25 and MiXCR, TCRdb reprocessed the public reads and kept productive beta chains. Entries that share a CDR3 protein sequence are merged under the most common genes and DNA. Across this sample there are about 610,000 distinct CDR3 sequences, with about 11% seen only once. In total, the top ten clones hold around 4% of the sample. This material consisted of PBMCs from the stem cell graft donor, taken from the stem cell graft. These receptors came from a human donor who donated a stem cell graft to a child with acute myeloid leukemia.

The CDR3 region is CSAKRLAGGSSYNEQFF. The CDR3 DNA reads TGCAGTGCTAAGAGACTAGCGGGAGGGAGCTCCTACAATGAGCAGTTCTTC. The chain has TRBV20-1 and TRBJ2-1; TRBD2 aligns across 14 bases. This CDR3 is built from 17 residues. Trimming removed 4 bases from V and 0 bases from J; junction bases left unmatched: 5. Germline values: CDR1 DFQATT, CDR2 SNEGSKA (reference sequence).

There are a few counts of this clonotype. The chain has TRBV20-1 and TRBJ1-6; D gene ambiguous. The CDR3 covers 15 residues. Germline V gene lookup returns CDR1 DFQATT and CDR2 SNEGSKA (reference sequence). V gave up 1 base and J gave up 7 bases, with 14 bases separating them. CDR3 DNA sequence: TGCAGTGCTAGAGCCGTTCTACTCCAGAATTCACCCCTCCACTTT. It is translated as CSARAVLLQNSPLHF.

The genes are TRBV5-1 and TRBJ2-1; TRBD2 aligns across 8 bases. Germline assignment: CDR1 SGHRS and CDR2 YFSETQ. This CDR3 contains 14 residues. With V trimmed by 2 bases and J by 11 bases, 9 bases remained unmatched. Here the CDR3 reads CASSLTSGYPQQFF. The CDR3 nucleotides are TGCGCCAGCAGCTTAACTAGCGGCTACCCCCAGCAGTTCTTC.

The table lists this clonotype with a few counts. This chain joins TRBV20-1 and TRBJ2-2; D not resolved. CDR3 length: 14 residues. Deletions cut 2 bases from V and 2 bases from J, with 9 bases between. CDR1 and CDR2 (germline): DFQATT, SNEGSKA (reference sequence). CDR3 sequence: CSARRSINTGELFF. CDR3 nucleotides: TGCAGTGCTAGAAGATCCATTAACACCGGGGAGCTGTTTTTT.

This clonotype was counted at least ten times. The chain carries TRBV20-1 and TRBJ1-1; a weak D match, TRBD1 (5 bases). CDR1 is DFQATT, CDR2 SNEGSKA, per germline (reference sequence). The CDR3 spans 15 residues. Trimming removed 4 bases at V and 0 bases at J, with 15 bases between. This CDR3 is CSAMGGEGMNTEAFF. For the CDR3, the DNA is TGCAGTGCTATGGGGGGGGAAGGGATGAACACTGAAGCTTTCTTT.

At least ten counts were recorded for this clonotype. The chain has TRBV6-1 and TRBJ2-1; 12 nucleotides agree with TRBD2. With V trimmed by 5 bases and J by 8 bases, 7 bases remained unmatched. From germline, CDR1 is MNHNS and CDR2 SASEGT. This CDR3 is 15 amino acids long. CDR3 in DNA: TGTGCCAGCAGTCCCCCGACTAGCGGGAGCGATGAGCAGTTCTTC. Translation gives CASSPPTSGSDEQFF.

The chain uses TRBV10-2 and TRBJ2-1; D is unclear. V lost 0 bases to trimming and J lost 10 bases, with 7 bases between them. Per germline, CDR1 WSHSY and CDR2 SAAADI. The CDR3 is 12 residues long. The CDR3 protein is CASSESKGEQFF. CDR3 coding DNA: TGCGCCAGCAGTGAGTCGAAAGGAGAGCAGTTCTTC.

There are many counts of this clonotype. V usage is TRBV12-3 or TRBV12-4 and J usage is TRBJ1-1, with D possibly being TRBD1 (6 bases). The CDR3 runs 15 residues. Trimming left V 5 bases short and J 0 bases short, with 13 bases between. Written as DNA, the CDR3 is TGTGCCAGCAGTCTCCGGGACACTTTGAACACTGAAGCTTTCTTT. It specifies CASSLRDTLNTEAFF.

In its sample, this clonotype was seen many times. This CDR3 reads CAISGTGEVGELFF. The CDR3 DNA is TGTGCCATCAGTGGGACAGGGGAAGTCGGGGAGCTGTTTTTT. The rearrangement uses TRBV10-3 and TRBJ2-2, with TRBD1 matching over 9 bases. J lost 7 bases, V lost 4 bases, and 4 bases had no gene match. The V gene's germline CDR1 is ENHRY and CDR2 SYGVKD. CDR3 length: 14 amino acids.

Ten or more counts support this clonotype. The genes are TRBV3-1 and TRBJ1-1, with D perhaps TRBD1 (6 bases). The CDR3 runs 12 residues. Germline V lookup: CDR1 LGHDT, CDR2 YNNKEL (reference sequence). Trimming shortened V by 4 bases and J by 8 bases, and 11 bases separated the two germline ends. The CDR3 sequence is CASSPFQGEAFF. In DNA, the CDR3 is TGTGCCAGCAGCCCCTTTCAGGGGGAAGCTTTCTTT.

This clonotype was counted between two and nine times. The genes are TRBV20-1 and TRBJ2-7; D not certain. Germline CDR1 and CDR2: DFQATT and SNEGSKA (reference sequence). The V and J ends lost 2 bases and 5 bases respectively, with 16 bases between them. The CDR3 sequence is 14 residues long. The CDR3 spells CSARRSGFDHEQYF. CDR3 in DNA: TGCAGTGCTAGAAGATCTGGGTTTGACCACGAGCAGTACTTC.

This chain uses TRBV29-1 with TRBJ2-3, with D unresolved. Germline CDR1 SQVTM, CDR2 ANQGSEA. V dropped 4 bases and J dropped 10 bases, with 27 bases sitting between them. CDR3 length: 16 residues. The CDR3 spells CSVGPPPGLGSYAQYF. The DNA of the CDR3 is TGCAGCGTTGGGCCACCGCCGGGCCTGGGATCGTATGCGCAGTATTTT.

This clonotype occurred a few times. The chain combines TRBV7-6 with TRBJ2-7, with D possibly being TRBD1 (5 bases). Germline CDR1 reads SGHVS; CDR2 reads FNYEAQ. The ends were cut back, 0 bases at V and 7 bases at J, with 16 bases in the middle. The length of the CDR3 is 15 residues. The CDR3 DNA follows: TGTGCCAGCAGCTTAGCGCCTGAGACAGAGACAGAGCAGTACTTC. It is translated as CASSLAPETETEQYF.

The V call is TRBV5-1, the J call TRBJ2-2, with D possibly matching TRBD1 (6 bases). The V gene's germline CDR1 is SGHRS and CDR2 YFSETQ. CDR3 size: 15 residues. V lost 0 bases, J lost 4 bases, and 10 bases lay in between. The CDR3 reads CASSLGTVGTGELFF. DNA of the CDR3: TGCGCCAGCAGCTTGGGGACAGTTGGCACCGGGGAGCTGTTTTTT.

The sample holds many counts of this clonotype. The chain combines TRBV29-1 with TRBJ1-2, with 8 bases fitting TRBD1. The CDR3 totals 11 residues. Losses at the gene ends were 5 bases for V and 7 bases for J; bases not matched to a gene: 3. Germline V gene sequence: CDR1 SQVTM, CDR2 ANQGSEA. The CDR3: CSVQGASGYTF. The CDR3 DNA reads TGCAGCGTTCAGGGGGCCTCTGGCTACACCTTC.

The chain is built from TRBV2 and TRBJ2-1, with 9 bases fitting TRBD2. This CDR3 contains 16 residues. V lost 0 bases to trimming and J lost 7 bases; unmatched junction nucleotides: 7. CDR1 is SNHLY and CDR2 is FYNNEI in the germline V gene. The CDR3, as DNA: TGTGCCAGCAGTGAAGCGCTTACTAGCGGGCTGAATGAGCAGTTCTTC. Its protein is CASSEALTSGLNEQFF.

This clonotype was counted between two and nine times. This chain joins TRBV6-2 or TRBV6-3 and TRBJ1-1, with no clear D. Germline CDR1 reads MNHEY; CDR2 reads SVGEGT. The CDR3 is made up of 11 amino acids. Trimming removed 4 bases at V and 13 bases at J, with 13 bases between. CDR3 bases: TGTGCCAGCAGTTCGGGCAGAGTGGTTTTCTTT. Translated: CASSSGRVVFF.

This clonotype was found many times. The chain carries TRBV20-1 and TRBJ1-2; perhaps TRBD1 as D (6 bases). V lost 0 bases and J 3 bases, leaving 14 bases between the germline ends. The CDR3 totals 15 residues. The V gene's germline CDR1 is DFQATT and CDR2 SNEGSKA (reference sequence). CDR3 sequence reads: CSARDPTGRHYGYTF. The CDR3 nucleotides read TGCAGTGCTAGAGATCCCACAGGGAGGCACTATGGCTACACCTTC.

This clonotype was seen ten or more times. The rearrangement uses TRBV28 and TRBJ2-7, with D perhaps matching TRBD1 (6 bases). Germline V gives CDR1 MDHEN, CDR2 SYDVKM. Trimming shortened V by 4 bases and J by 0 bases, and 13 bases separated the two germline ends. The CDR3 extends over 15 amino acids. CDR3: CASSSHRDISYEQYF. As DNA, the CDR3 is TGTGCCAGCAGTTCTCACCGGGACATCTCCTACGAGCAGTACTTC.

Only a few counts were recorded for this clonotype. This chain joins TRBV20-1 and TRBJ2-7, with D perhaps TRBD2 (5 bases). This CDR3 spans 11 amino acids. From germline, CDR1 is DFQATT and CDR2 SNEGSKA (reference sequence). Trimming took 3 bases from V and 5 from J, leaving 8 bases between them. In DNA, the CDR3 is TGCAGTGCTAGCCTAGCTAACGAGCAGTACTTC. This gives the protein CSASLANEQYF.

This clonotype was counted ten times or more. V and J are TRBV27 and TRBJ2-1; 14 bases align to TRBD2. The germline gives CDR1 MNHEY, CDR2 SMNVEV (reference sequence). The CDR3 is 17 residues long. V lost 5 bases, J lost 7 bases, and 10 bases stayed unmatched. In DNA form, the CDR3 reads TGTGCCAGCAGTCCGGGACTAGCGGGAGATTGGGTGAATGAGCAGTTCTTC. The encoded protein is CASSPGLAGDWVNEQFF.

V and J are TRBV5-1 and TRBJ2-7, with TRBD1 identical over 9 bases. In germline, CDR1 is SGHRS, CDR2 YFSETQ. The CDR3 length is 14 residues. The ends lost 0 bases at V and 7 bases at J; junction bases unmatched: 5. The CDR3 bases are TGCGCCAGCAGCTTGGACAGGGGGCCGGGTGAGCAGTACTTC. Encoded protein: CASSLDRGPGEQYF. Full variable domain (missing parts from reference TRBV5-1 and TRBJ2-7): KAGVTQTPRYLIKTRGQQVTLSCSPISGHRSVSWYQQTPGQGLQFLFEYFSETQRNKGNFPGRFSGRQFSNSRSEMNVSTLELGDSALYLCASSLDRGPGEQYFGPGTRLTVT.

This clonotype was counted many times. This chain joins TRBV7-2 and TRBJ1-2; TRBD1 aligns across 7 bases. Losses at the gene ends were 5 bases for V and 2 bases for J; bases not matched to a gene: 8. Germline V gives CDR1 SGHTA, CDR2 FQGNSA. This CDR3 contains 15 residues. CDR3: CASSNNPQGNYGYTF. The CDR3 DNA is TGTGCCAGCAGCAACAATCCACAGGGGAACTATGGCTACACCTTC.

This chain connects TRBV30 to TRBJ2-1; D not certain. Between the trimmed V and J ends, which lost 0 bases and 5 bases, there was a span of 2 bases. CDR1 is GTSNPN and CDR2 is SVGIG in the germline V gene (reference sequence). The CDR3 sequence is 11 residues long. The CDR3 DNA reads TGTGCCTGGAGTGTAAACAATGAGCAGTTCTTC. It encodes CAWSVNNEQFF.

The CDR3 is CASSLLGQGNIQYF. CDR3 DNA: TGTGCCAGCAGCTTATTAGGGCAGGGAAACATTCAGTACTTC. This rearrangement joins TRBV7-2 to TRBJ2-4; D possibly corresponds to TRBD1 (5 bases). CDR1 SGHTA and CDR2 FQGNSA come from the germline V gene. CDR3 size: 14 residues. V was trimmed by 2 bases and J by 6 bases, leaving 11 bases between them.

This clonotype was observed many times. V and J are TRBV9 and TRBJ2-1; the match to TRBD2 covers 7 bases. The V gene end was trimmed by 3 bases and the J gene end by 4 bases; junction bases not matched to a gene: 7. From germline, CDR1 is SGDLS and CDR2 YYNGEE. The CDR3 runs 15 residues. The DNA for the CDR3 is TGTGCCAGCAGCGGGAGCGGGACTCAGTACAATGAGCAGTTCTTC. It yields the protein CASSGSGTQYNEQFF.

CDR3 amino acids: CSVELAGDQETQYF. In DNA, the CDR3 is TGCAGCGTTGAGCTAGCGGGGGACCAAGAGACCCAGTACTTC. The chain combines TRBV29-1 with TRBJ2-5, with 10 bases identical to TRBD2. Germline loops: CDR1 SQVTM, CDR2 ANQGSEA. The CDR3 has 14 amino acids. Unmatched junction bases numbered 1, after V lost 3 bases and J lost 0 bases.